Here is one T cell receptor (beta chain) with its context. Its antigen is unknown. No base qualities exist here, and no much larger clone lies one base off it. The protocol used for the library was multiplex PCR. Sequencing relied on an Illumina HiSeq 4000. To build TCR beta libraries, CDR3 regions were amplified by Arm-PCR using iRepertoire HTBI primers. Before sequencing, the PCR products underwent gel purification. For the original study's pipeline: A total of roughly 65 TRBV and 14 TRBJ segments were identified across samples and were used for gene usage analysis of CDR3 amino acid clonotypes. COPE and FqMerger were used to merge filtered high-quality paired reads into contigs. BLAST was used to align contigs to the IMGT TRBV, TRBD and TRBJ reference genes, and CDR3 was defined following IMGT. Clonotypes above 0.1% frequency were classified as highly expanded clones. Repertoire diversity was measured by Shannon entropy, and V-J evenness by the Gini coefficient. Clonotypes shared by more than one individual were considered public. Using fastp trimming at Q25 and MiXCR clonotype assembly, TCRdb reanalyzed the public sequencing data and kept in-frame beta chains. Every distinct CDR3 protein forms one entry, paired with its most common genes and DNA. These V and J calls derive from TCRdb rather than the authors' analysis. The sample profile shows about 520,000 distinct CDR3 sequences; 12% of them were found once. The top ten constitute roughly 8.9% of the sample.

The sample's time point label, in plain terms: newly diagnosed GD, antithyroid drugs for less than 3 months. RNA was extracted from PBMCs in TRIzol for both TCR sequencing and RNA sequencing. The diagnosis of Graves' disease followed American Thyroid Association guidelines. Recruitment of patients was carried out at an endocrinology department in Xi'an, China. Each patient gave about 10 milliliters of peripheral blood, collected in an EDTA anticoagulant tube. Ficoll Paque Plus density gradient separation was used to isolate PBMCs, and no further T cell sorting was performed. An Agilent 2100 Bioanalyzer and agarose gel were used to assess RNA quality, and a NanoDrop 2000 was used to measure RNA concentration. V gives up 0 bases and J gives up 7 bases, and the segment between their germline ends measures 8 bases. Reading from cysteine to phenylalanine, the CDR3 counts 13 amino acids. Only the CDR3 DNA stays, 39 bases, in frame from base 1. CDR1 and CDR2 are read off the germline V gene as SGDLS and YYNGEE.

The source of the sample is a study of regulatory T cells in long-lasting Graves disease (dated by TCRdb to about 2021). Context from the whole study: Patients with newly diagnosed Graves' disease had been on antithyroid drugs for under 3 months. A total of 35 or so samples were covered by TCR sequencing, comprising some 13 persistent and around 20 newly diagnosed Graves' disease patients. Peripheral blood TCR sequencing and RNA sequencing compared persistent Graves' disease patients with newly diagnosed Graves' disease patients. The study took place in China and was registered as a clinical trial. The paper's findings and limits, for the study overall: Persistent Graves' disease patients showed lower TCR Shannon entropy and fewer highly expanded clones than newly diagnosed patients, suggesting clonal expansion. The authors acknowledged the small sample size as a limitation that may reduce accuracy. A larger number of public clonotypes was shared among persistent patients (approximately 2,600) than among newly diagnosed patients (around 970). Sequencing and analysis were restricted to the TCR beta chain. Peripheral blood alone was examined, since thyroid tissue, which constituted the primary lesion, could not be accessed. TRBV28, TRBJ1-2 and TRBJ2-5 were preferentially used in persistent disease, while TRBV20-1 and TRBJ2-1 were favored in newly diagnosed disease.

Separately, the same data were catalogued under a study of T cells in Graves' hyperthyroidism and ophthalmopathy. According to the second study: Stable Graves' hyperthyroidism was defined as the absence of progression to ophthalmopathy over 18 months of follow-up. The hyperthyroidism patients were between 18 and 65 years old and newly diagnosed, with a disease duration of less than 2 months. Any patient with an uncontrolled infection, another autoimmune disease, pregnancy or lactation was excluded. Diagnoses were established on the basis of clinical symptoms, serum thyroxine and TRAb, thyroid ultrasound, and orbital computed tomography. For the first round of RT-PCR on the TCR CDR3, the HTBI primer set was used together with the Qiagen OneStep RT-PCR kit. Most expanded thyroid clonotypes (frequency above 0.001) were also found in blood, which suggests that blood repertoires may mirror thyroid immune responses. A model built on a 13 V-J signature distinguished ophthalmopathy from stable hyperthyroidism, reaching about 88% sensitivity and about 81% specificity in cross-validation and 80%/75% in testing. In validation, progression to ophthalmopathy was predicted by the model with more than 65% sensitivity and 72% to 80% specificity, a median of approximately 6.5 months before onset. A discovery cohort of about a hundred patients, roughly 40 with Graves' ophthalmopathy and 55 to 60 with stable Graves' hyperthyroidism, was used to find distinguishing TCR V-J signatures. An independent validation cohort of fewer than 20 hyperthyroidism patients and about 16 patients who later progressed to ophthalmopathy tested prospective prediction of ophthalmopathy. The 95 to 100 discovery patients were divided at random into training and test sets in a 7:3 ratio. In addition, the study compared T-cell repertoires in thyroid tissue and in blood from several Graves' hyperthyroidism patients. After blood sampling, hyperthyroidism patients were treated with methimazole at a starting dose of 30 mg daily, and ophthalmopathy patients were treated with high-dose intravenous methylprednisolone. The libraries were constructed in a second round of multiplex PCR and then size-selected and purified. Libraries were sequenced paired-end with 100 bp reads on an Illumina HiSeq2000. Raw data were processed with SOAPnuke, discarding reads with adapters, uncalled bases, mean Phred below 15, or no exact constant-primer or identifier match. High-quality paired reads were merged with COPE v1.2.5, and unique nucleotide sequences were defined as clonotypes. MiTCR v1.1 was used to align clonotypes to the IMGT TRBV, TRBD and TRBJ reference segments. The analysis was restricted to V-J combinations with a frequency above 0.0001, which together covered 98% to 99.2% of the repertoires. A TCS score was defined as the ratio of F50 (clonal expansion) to E x V (chaos), with BLOSUM62-based TCRdist applied between CDR3 peptides within each V-J. Welch's t-statistics and random forest reduced around 550 V-J features to 13, which were used in a naive Bayes classifier (R e1071). Sample size was not statistically predetermined, and investigators were not blinded to group allocation. TCR Vbeta CDR3 sequencing of 140 or so peripheral blood samples (43 ophthalmopathy, 75 hyperthyroidism and approximately 17 progressor patients) is reported in the paper.

The sequencing used peripheral blood mononuclear cells (PBMCs), collected at new diagnosis, from a patient treated with antithyroid drugs. The sequence was obtained from a woman in her 30s with Graves disease. Donor details come from another sample of the same person, matched by shared clones. In this chain, TRBV9 is recombined with TRBJ2-1; the D gene is possibly TRBD2, with 6 bases matching. CDR3 reads: CASSVASANEQFF. The DNA is as follows: TGTGCCAGCAGCGTAGCTAGCGCAAATGAGCAGTTCTTC.